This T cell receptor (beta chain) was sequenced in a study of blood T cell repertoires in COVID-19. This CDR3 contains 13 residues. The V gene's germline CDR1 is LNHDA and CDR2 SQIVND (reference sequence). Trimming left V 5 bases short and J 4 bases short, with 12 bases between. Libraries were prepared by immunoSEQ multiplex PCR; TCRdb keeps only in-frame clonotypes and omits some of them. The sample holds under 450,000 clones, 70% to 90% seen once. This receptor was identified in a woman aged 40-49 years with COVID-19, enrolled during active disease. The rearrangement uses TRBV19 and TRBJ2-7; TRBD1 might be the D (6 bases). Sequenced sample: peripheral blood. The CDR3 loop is CASSYLRGYEQYF. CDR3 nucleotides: TGTGCCAGTAGTTATCTCAGGGGATACGAGCAGTACTTC.